A selection of T cell receptor beta chains follows, all from one sample in a study of blood T cell repertoires in COVID-19. Data came from immunoSEQ multiplex PCR; TCRdb stores just in-frame clones and leaves some out. This table has 200,000 or so clones, 79% appearing once. What was sequenced was peripheral blood. The receptor set was obtained from a man in his 60s with active or convalescent COVID-19. Both conserved end residues are part of each CDR3. D genes are given only for firm matches. Rows give clone size only sometimes, using once, few, many, or a class for an expanded clone.

CDR3 length: 13
clone size: .
V gene: TRBV10-1
J gene: TRBJ1-2
D gene: .
CDR3 DNA: TGCGCCAGCTGGGGGGGGGCCGGGGGTGGCTACACCTTC
CDR3 protein: CASWGGAGGGYTF

CDR3 length: 15
clone size: .
V gene: TRBV5-1
J gene: TRBJ2-7
D gene: .
CDR3 DNA: TGCGCCAGCAGCTTAACGCCAGGGGGGTCCTACGAGCAGTACTTC
CDR3 protein: CASSLTPGGSYEQYF

CDR3 length: 13
clone size: once
V gene: TRBV5-1
J gene: TRBJ1-6
D gene: .
CDR3 DNA: TGCGCCAGCACCTTCTGGGCGGGTTCACCCCTCCACTTT
CDR3 protein: CASTFWAGSPLHF

CDR3 length: 16
clone size: .
V gene: TRBV28
J gene: TRBJ1-6
D gene: .
CDR3 DNA: TGTGCCAGCAGTGTAAACCTCGGGGGGGGGAATTCACCCCTCCACTTT
CDR3 protein: CASSVNLGGGNSPLHF

CDR3 length: 11
clone size: .
V gene: TRBV29-1
J gene: TRBJ2-1
D gene: .
CDR3 DNA: TGCAGCGTGACTGCCTACAATGAGCAGTTCTTC
CDR3 protein: CSVTAYNEQFF

CDR3 length: 14
clone size: .
V gene: TRBV6-6
J gene: TRBJ2-2
D gene: TRBD2
CDR3 DNA: TGTGCCAGCATTGGGACTAGCCGGCGCGGGGAGCTGTTTTTT
CDR3 protein: CASIGTSRRGELFF

CDR3 length: 12
clone size: .
V gene: TRBV19
J gene: TRBJ1-1
D gene: TRBD1
CDR3 DNA: TGTGCCACTTGGGACAGGGACACTGAAGCTTTCTTT
CDR3 protein: CATWDRDTEAFF

CDR3 length: 15
clone size: once
V gene: TRBV7-2
J gene: TRBJ1-5
D gene: .
CDR3 DNA: TGTGCCAGCAGCTTGGGCTCCAGAGACAATCAGCCCCAGCATTTT
CDR3 protein: CASSLGSRDNQPQHF

CDR3 length: 15
clone size: .
V gene: TRBV11-3
J gene: TRBJ2-2
D gene: TRBD2
CDR3 DNA: TGTGCCAGCAGCACCCGTGGGGGGGGACCCGGGGAGCTGTTTTTT
CDR3 protein: CASSTRGGGPGELFF

CDR3 length: 14
clone size: .
V gene: TRBV6-5
J gene: TRBJ1-5
D gene: TRBD1
CDR3 DNA: TGTGCCAGCAGCCTTGGACAGGGGAGACAGCCCCAGCATTTT
CDR3 protein: CASSLGQGRQPQHF

CDR3 length: 11
clone size: once
V gene: TRBV20-1
J gene: TRBJ2-7
D gene: TRBD1
CDR3 DNA: TGCAGTGCCCAACAGGGGGCCGAGCAGTACTTC
CDR3 protein: CSAQQGAEQYF

CDR3 length: 15
clone size: .
V gene: TRBV6-6
J gene: TRBJ2-1
D gene: TRBD1
CDR3 DNA: TGTGCCAGCAGTTCCCCTGACAGGGGGGGCAATGAGCAGTTCTTC
CDR3 protein: CASSSPDRGGNEQFF

CDR3 length: 14
clone size: once
V gene: TRBV13
J gene: TRBJ1-3
D gene: .
CDR3 DNA: TGTGCCAGCAGCTCGGGACAAATTGGAAACACCATATATTTT
CDR3 protein: CASSSGQIGNTIYF

CDR3 length: 14
clone size: few
V gene: TRBV5-1
J gene: TRBJ1-5
D gene: .
CDR3 DNA: TGCGCCAGCAGCCCCGGGACACAAAATCAGCCCCAGCATTTT
CDR3 protein: CASSPGTQNQPQHF

CDR3 length: 15
clone size: once
V gene: TRBV24-1
J gene: TRBJ2-3
D gene: .
CDR3 DNA: TGTGCCACCAGTGATTCCGCCACTAGCACAGATACGCAGTATTTT
CDR3 protein: CATSDSATSTDTQYF

CDR3 length: 15
clone size: .
V gene: TRBV6-2/TRBV6-3
J gene: TRBJ2-1
D gene: TRBD2
CDR3 DNA: TGTGCCAGCAGCCCGGGACTAGCGGGAGGTCGGGAGCAGTTCTTC
CDR3 protein: CASSPGLAGGREQFF

CDR3 length: 14
clone size: .
V gene: TRBV6-5
J gene: TRBJ2-5
D gene: TRBD1
CDR3 DNA: TGTGCCAGCATGTCAGGGACAGGGGGGAAGACCCAGTACTTC
CDR3 protein: CASMSGTGGKTQYF

CDR3 length: 12
clone size: few
V gene: TRBV28
J gene: TRBJ1-1
D gene: .
CDR3 DNA: TGTGCCAGCAGTGACAGATTCACTGAAGCTTTCTTT
CDR3 protein: CASSDRFTEAFF

CDR3 length: 20
clone size: .
V gene: TRBV9
J gene: TRBJ1-2
D gene: .
CDR3 DNA: TGTGCCAGCAGCGTAAAGGTCGGACACTTCGCTCAAGAAACTAACTATGGCTACACCTTC
CDR3 protein: CASSVKVGHFAQETNYGYTF

CDR3 length: 14
clone size: .
V gene: TRBV29-1
J gene: TRBJ2-7
D gene: TRBD1
CDR3 DNA: TGCAGCGTTGGGGGTGGACAGGGAACCTACGAGCAGTACTTC
CDR3 protein: CSVGGGQGTYEQYF

CDR3 length: 15
clone size: .
V gene: TRBV30
J gene: TRBJ2-5
D gene: .
CDR3 DNA: TGTGCCTGGAGTGTACCGGGATACTCCCAAGAGACCCAGTACTTC
CDR3 protein: CAWSVPGYSQETQYF

CDR3 length: 15
clone size: .
V gene: TRBV7-6
J gene: TRBJ2-7
D gene: TRBD1
CDR3 DNA: TGTGCCAGCAGCTTACCGGGACAGGGGTCCTACGAGCAGTACTTC
CDR3 protein: CASSLPGQGSYEQYF

CDR3 length: 18
clone size: .
V gene: TRBV28
J gene: TRBJ2-7
D gene: TRBD2
CDR3 DNA: TGTGCCAGCAGTGCAACGCCTAGCGGGAGGGCCCTACTACTCGAGCAGTACTTC
CDR3 protein: CASSATPSGRALLLEQYF

CDR3 length: 13
clone size: once
V gene: TRBV12-3/TRBV12-4
J gene: TRBJ2-7
D gene: .
CDR3 DNA: TGTGCCAGCAGTCACAGGGAGTCCTACGAGCAGTACTTC
CDR3 protein: CASSHRESYEQYF

CDR3 length: 16
clone size: .
V gene: TRBV5-4
J gene: TRBJ1-1
D gene: TRBD1
CDR3 DNA: TGTGCCAGCAGCACCGGACAGGGGTGGAAACTGACTGAAGCTTTCTTT
CDR3 protein: CASSTGQGWKLTEAFF

CDR3 length: 15
clone size: .
V gene: TRBV18
J gene: TRBJ2-7
D gene: TRBD1
CDR3 DNA: TGTGCCAGCTCAGCCGGACAGGGGAGCTCCTACGAGCAGTACTTC
CDR3 protein: CASSAGQGSSYEQYF

CDR3 length: 13
clone size: .
V gene: TRBV28
J gene: TRBJ1-5
D gene: TRBD1
CDR3 DNA: TGTGCCAGCAGTACAGGGGAGATAAGCGCCCAGCATTTT
CDR3 protein: CASSTGEISAQHF

CDR3 length: 13
clone size: .
V gene: TRBV5-1
J gene: TRBJ1-5
D gene: .
CDR3 DNA: TGCGCCAGCAGCTTGGACAAATGGTCGCCCCAGCATTTT
CDR3 protein: CASSLDKWSPQHF

CDR3 length: 14
clone size: .
V gene: TRBV7-9
J gene: TRBJ2-3
D gene: TRBD1
CDR3 DNA: TGTGCCAGCATCGGGACAGGATCGACAGATACGCAGTATTTT
CDR3 protein: CASIGTGSTDTQYF

CDR3 length: 14
clone size: few
V gene: TRBV7-9
J gene: TRBJ1-1
D gene: .
CDR3 DNA: TGTGCCAGCAGCTTAGCAGCTGTGAACACTGAAGCTTTCTTT
CDR3 protein: CASSLAAVNTEAFF

CDR3 length: 15
clone size: many
V gene: TRBV4-2
J gene: TRBJ1-5
D gene: TRBD1
CDR3 DNA: TGTGCCAGCAGCCTTCGACAGGGGGACGATCAGCCCCAGCATTTT
CDR3 protein: CASSLRQGDDQPQHF

CDR3 length: 20
clone size: once
V gene: TRBV3-1/TRBV3-2
J gene: TRBJ2-1
D gene: TRBD2
CDR3 DNA: TGTGCCAGCAGCCAAGTTTGGTTAGCGGGAGGCCCCAGCTCCTACAATGAGCAGTTCTTC
CDR3 protein: CASSQVWLAGGPSSYNEQFF